This T cell receptor (beta chain) was recovered during a study of CD8+ T cells in alopecia areata. Study as a whole: Treated patients took oral tofacitinib at 5 to 10 mg twice daily. General study results and limits: Sequences from scalp samples also cover resident alphabeta T cells of normal skin. Greater clonality was observed in lesional scalp samples, especially alopecia totalis/universalis, versus normal scalp.

The table lists this clone with a few counts. Its antigen is currently unknown. The sample's treatment: oral pan-JAK inhibitor, 5-10 mg twice daily. In each case, RNA was isolated and then reverse transcribed into cDNA as the sequencing template. Profiling relied on immunoSEQ multiplex PCR, and the TCRdb table lists in-frame clones only, not all of them. The table records a few hundred thousand clones, about 50% of them present only once. Germline V gene lookup returns CDR1 SQVTM and CDR2 ANQGSEA. CDR3 length equals 14 residues. J was trimmed by 4 bases and V by 4 bases; bases with no gene match: 9. Here the sequenced sample was CD4+ T cells sorted from blood, taken at week 4, from a patient treated with tofacitinib. This clonotype was obtained from a human donor with alopecia areata. This chain links TRBV29-1 with TRBJ1-2, with 7 bases identical to TRBD1. The CDR3 DNA reads TGCAGCGTTGGGAAACAGGGGCGCTCCTATGGCTACACCTTC. Translated: CSVGKQGRSYGYTF. Together with reference TRBV29-1 and TRBJ1-2, the CDR3 gives the full variable domain: SAVISQKPSRDICQRGTSLTIQCQVDSQVTMMFWYRQQPGQSLTLIATANQGSEATYESGFVIDKFPISRPNLTFSTLTVSNMSPEDSSIYLCSVGKQGRSYGYTFGSGTRLTVV.